These 7 T cell receptor beta chains were sequenced from one sample in a study of early T cells in non-severe SARS-CoV-2 infection. TCRdb redid the calling of the 5' RACE reads with MiXCR, one entry per CDR3 protein. This table has about 48,000 distinct CDR3 sequences, around 13% appearing once. Sequences were obtained from whole blood. These receptors came from an adult who was a healthcare worker with PCR-confirmed SARS-CoV-2 infection or an uninfected control (not recorded which).

There are a few counts of this clonotype. The chain employs TRBV19 and TRBJ2-7; D assignment may be TRBD1 or TRBD2 (6 bases each). CDR3 length: 14 amino acids. With 5 bases removed from V and 5 bases from J, the gap between germline ends came to 16 bases. Germline V lookup: CDR1 LNHDA, CDR2 SQIVND (reference sequence). The CDR3 DNA follows: TGTGCCAGTAGTCGGGGGCAGGGAGTCGACGAGCAGTACTTC. Residues: CASSRGQGVDEQYF.

V gene TRBV12-3 or TRBV12-4 combines with J gene TRBJ2-1, with a possible D match to TRBD1 (7 bases). V lost 4 bases and J 2 bases, leaving 12 bases between the germline ends. The CDR3 loop spans 15 amino acids. Written as DNA, the CDR3 is TGTGCCAGCAGTTCCAGGGGGGCCCCCTACAATGAGCAGTTCTTC. Amino acids: CASSSRGAPYNEQFF.

This clonotype was seen only a few times. V and J are TRBV5-4 and TRBJ2-5; 13 bases map to TRBD2. Germline trimming cut 3 bases from V and 6 bases from J; bases unmatched to any gene: 8. The CDR3 consists of 16 residues. Germline CDR1 reads SGHNT; CDR2 reads YYREEE (reference sequence). As DNA, the CDR3 is TGTGCCAGCAGCTACGGGACTAGCGGGAATGGAAAGACCCAGTACTTC. Translation: CASSYGTSGNGKTQYF.

This clonotype was seen a few times. The rearrangement uses TRBV6-5 and TRBJ2-3; the match to TRBD2 covers 14 bases. CDR3 length: 16 residues. CDR1 and CDR2 from the germline V gene are MNHEY and SVGAGI. V shed 5 bases, J shed 3 bases, and the junction held 4 bases outside the gene matches. The CDR3 loop reads CASSRTSGRSTDTQYF. The CDR3 bases are TGTGCCAGCAGTCGGACTAGCGGGAGGAGTACAGATACGCAGTATTTT.

This clonotype was found many times. This chain joins TRBV7-9 and TRBJ2-1; D assignment may be TRBD1 or TRBD2 (5 bases each). Germline V gene sequence: CDR1 SEHNR, CDR2 FQNEAQ (reference sequence). CDR3 length equals 16 residues. V lost 5 bases, J lost 8 bases, and 22 bases lay in between. The CDR3 DNA follows: TGTGCCAGCAGCCCGACCCCCGGGACCTTCGGCGATGAGCAGTTCTTC. Translated: CASSPTPGTFGDEQFF.

This clonotype was recorded many times. At one of its ends the junction is not consistent with the germline gene, which may arise from a read error. The V and J genes are TRBV6-1 and TRBJ1-6, with D possibly matching TRBD1 (5 bases). The CDR3 totals 15 residues. Germline lookup yields CDR1 MNHNS and CDR2 SASEGT. CDR3 loop: CASREEASWDSPLHF. CDR3 coding DNA: TGTGCCAGCAGAGAAGAGGCCTCGTGGGACTCACCCCTCCACTTT.

A word on this clonotype: One base away lies a much larger clone, so this may be a sequencing read error. The rearrangement uses TRBV10-1 and TRBJ2-7, with 9 bases lining up with TRBD2. CDR3 size: 15 residues. CDR1 WNHNN and CDR2 SYGVQD come from the germline V gene (reference sequence). The DNA for the CDR3 is TGCACCAGCAGTGAGTATTCAGGACTAGCGAGGGAGCAGTACTTC. This gives the protein CTSSEYSGLAREQYF.